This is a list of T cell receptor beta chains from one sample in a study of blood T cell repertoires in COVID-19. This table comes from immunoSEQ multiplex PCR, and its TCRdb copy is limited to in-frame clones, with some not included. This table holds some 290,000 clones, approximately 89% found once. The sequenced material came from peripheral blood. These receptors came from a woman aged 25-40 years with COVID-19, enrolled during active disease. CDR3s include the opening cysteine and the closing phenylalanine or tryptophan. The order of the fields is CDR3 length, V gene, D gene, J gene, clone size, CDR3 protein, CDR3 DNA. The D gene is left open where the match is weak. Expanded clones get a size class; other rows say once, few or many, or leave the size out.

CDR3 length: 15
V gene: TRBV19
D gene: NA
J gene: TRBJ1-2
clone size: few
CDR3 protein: CASSIRDIFNYGYTF
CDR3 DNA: TGTGCCAGTAGTATCCGGGACATATTTAACTATGGCTACACCTTC

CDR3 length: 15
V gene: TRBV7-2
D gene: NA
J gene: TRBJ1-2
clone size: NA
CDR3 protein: CASSFPPAGYYGYTF
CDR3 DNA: TGTGCCAGCAGCTTCCCGCCGGCAGGCTACTATGGCTACACCTTC

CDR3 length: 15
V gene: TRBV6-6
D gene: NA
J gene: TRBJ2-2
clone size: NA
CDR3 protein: CASSYSNPRAGELFF
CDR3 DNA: TGTGCCAGCAGTTACTCAAACCCGCGGGCCGGGGAGCTGTTTTTT

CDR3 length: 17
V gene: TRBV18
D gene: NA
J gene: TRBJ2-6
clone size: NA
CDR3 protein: CASSPTDSPFGANVLTF
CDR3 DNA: TGTGCCAGCTCACCGACCGACTCTCCCTTTGGGGCCAACGTCCTGACTTTC

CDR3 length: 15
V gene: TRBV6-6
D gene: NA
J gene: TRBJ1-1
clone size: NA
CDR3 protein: CASSRGQLRNTEAFF
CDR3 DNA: TGTGCCAGCAGTAGGGGACAATTAAGAAACACTGAAGCTTTCTTT

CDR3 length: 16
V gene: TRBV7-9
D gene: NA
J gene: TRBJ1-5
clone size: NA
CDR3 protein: CASSLESVGVNQPQHF
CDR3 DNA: TGTGCCAGCAGCTTAGAGAGTGTAGGGGTAAATCAGCCCCAGCATTTT

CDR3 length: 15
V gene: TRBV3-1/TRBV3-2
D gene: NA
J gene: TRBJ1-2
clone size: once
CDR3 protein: CASRPFDSANYGYTF
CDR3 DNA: TGTGCCAGCAGACCTTTCGACAGCGCCAACTATGGCTACACCTTC

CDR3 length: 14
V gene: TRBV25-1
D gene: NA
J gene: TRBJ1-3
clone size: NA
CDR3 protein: CASRDRFSGNTIYF
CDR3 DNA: TGTGCCAGCAGGGACAGATTTTCTGGAAACACCATATATTTT

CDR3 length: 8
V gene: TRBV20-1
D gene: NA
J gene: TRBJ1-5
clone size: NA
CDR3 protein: CRTSPQHF
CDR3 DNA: TGCAGGACTTCGCCCCAGCATTTT

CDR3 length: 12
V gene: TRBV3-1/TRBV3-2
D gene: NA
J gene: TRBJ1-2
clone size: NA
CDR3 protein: CASSQAGPGYTF
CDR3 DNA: TGTGCCAGCAGCCAAGCAGGGCCCGGCTACACCTTC

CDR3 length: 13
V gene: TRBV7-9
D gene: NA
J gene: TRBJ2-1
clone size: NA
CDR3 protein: CASSQGLFDEQFF
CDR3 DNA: TGTGCCAGCAGCCAAGGACTATTCGATGAGCAGTTCTTC

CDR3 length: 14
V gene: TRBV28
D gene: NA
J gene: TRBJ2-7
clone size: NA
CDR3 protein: CASRDPRDSYEQYF
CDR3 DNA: TGTGCCAGCAGAGACCCCAGGGACTCCTACGAGCAGTACTTC

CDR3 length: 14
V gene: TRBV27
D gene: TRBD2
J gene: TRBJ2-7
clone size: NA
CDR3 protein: CASSLGTSTYEQYF
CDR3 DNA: TGTGCCAGCAGTTTGGGGACTAGTACCTACGAGCAGTACTTC

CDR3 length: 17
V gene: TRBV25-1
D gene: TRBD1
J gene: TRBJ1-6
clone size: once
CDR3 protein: CASSEGGRGNYNSPLHF
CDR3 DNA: TGTGCCAGCAGTGAAGGTGGCAGGGGGAACTATAATTCACCCCTCCACTTT

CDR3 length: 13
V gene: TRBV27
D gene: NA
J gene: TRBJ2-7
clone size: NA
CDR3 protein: CASSLGVPYEQYF
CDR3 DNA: TGTGCCAGCAGTCTCGGGGTTCCCTACGAGCAGTACTTC

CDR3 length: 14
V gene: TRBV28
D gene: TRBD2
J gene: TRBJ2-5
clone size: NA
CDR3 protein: CASSTIGTSGGLYF
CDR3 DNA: TGTGCCAGCAGTACAATCGGGACTAGCGGGGGCCTGTACTTC

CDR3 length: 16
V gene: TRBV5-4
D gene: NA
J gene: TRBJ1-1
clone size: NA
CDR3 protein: CASSYPTAGENTEAFF
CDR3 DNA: TGTGCCAGCAGCTATCCTACGGCAGGGGAGAACACTGAAGCTTTCTTT

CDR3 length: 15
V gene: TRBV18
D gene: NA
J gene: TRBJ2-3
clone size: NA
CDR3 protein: CASSRTGGSTDTQYF
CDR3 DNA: TGTGCCAGCTCAAGGACCGGGGGTAGTACAGATACGCAGTATTTT

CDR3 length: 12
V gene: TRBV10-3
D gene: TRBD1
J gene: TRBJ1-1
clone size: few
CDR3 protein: CAIRGTGTEAFF
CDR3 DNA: TGTGCCATCAGGGGGACAGGTACTGAAGCTTTCTTT

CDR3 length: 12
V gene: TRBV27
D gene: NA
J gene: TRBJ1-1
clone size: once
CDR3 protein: CASSFRSGEAFF
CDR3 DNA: TGTGCCAGCAGTTTTCGGTCAGGTGAAGCTTTCTTT

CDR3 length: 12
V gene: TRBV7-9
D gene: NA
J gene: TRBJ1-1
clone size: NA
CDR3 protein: CASSWTGTEAFF
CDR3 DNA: TGTGCCAGCAGCTGGACGGGAACTGAAGCTTTCTTT

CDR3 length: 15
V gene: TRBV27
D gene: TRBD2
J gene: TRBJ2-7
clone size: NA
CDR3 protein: CASSSPTSGAYEQYF
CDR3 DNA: TGTGCCAGCAGTTCCCCGACTAGCGGAGCCTACGAGCAGTACTTC

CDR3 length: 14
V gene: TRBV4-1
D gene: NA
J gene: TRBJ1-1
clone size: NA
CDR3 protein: CASSFPEGSTEAFF
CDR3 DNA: TGCGCCAGCAGCTTTCCCGAGGGAAGCACTGAAGCTTTCTTT

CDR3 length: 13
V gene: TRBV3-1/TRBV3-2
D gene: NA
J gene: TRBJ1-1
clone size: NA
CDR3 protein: CASSHRGRTEAFF
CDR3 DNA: TGTGCCAGCAGCCACAGGGGAAGGACTGAAGCTTTCTTT

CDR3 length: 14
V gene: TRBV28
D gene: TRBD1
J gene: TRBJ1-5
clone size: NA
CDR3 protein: CASSSWTGIQPQHF
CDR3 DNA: TGTGCCAGCAGTTCGTGGACAGGGATTCAGCCCCAGCATTTT

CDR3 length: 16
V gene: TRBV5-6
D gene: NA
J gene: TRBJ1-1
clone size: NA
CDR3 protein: CASSLSTQGVETEAFF
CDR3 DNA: TGTGCCAGCAGCTTAAGCACGCAGGGCGTTGAGACTGAAGCTTTCTTT

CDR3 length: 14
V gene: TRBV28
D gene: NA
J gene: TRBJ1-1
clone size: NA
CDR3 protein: CASLTGIWNTEAFF
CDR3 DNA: TGTGCCAGTCTAACAGGGATATGGAACACTGAAGCTTTCTTT

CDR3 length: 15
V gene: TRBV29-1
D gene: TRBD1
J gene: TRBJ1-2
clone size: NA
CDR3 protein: CSVPGQGIYVNGYTF
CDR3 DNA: TGCAGCGTACCGGGACAGGGGATTTATGTGAATGGCTACACCTTC

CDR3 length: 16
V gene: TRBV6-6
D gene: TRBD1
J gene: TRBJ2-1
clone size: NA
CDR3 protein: CASSYSGGSPYNEQFF
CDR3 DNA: TGTGCCAGCAGTTACTCAGGGGGCTCGCCCTACAATGAGCAGTTCTTC

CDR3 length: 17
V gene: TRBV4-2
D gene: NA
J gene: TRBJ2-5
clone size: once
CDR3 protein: CASSQEGRIGDGETQYF
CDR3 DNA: TGTGCCAGCAGCCAAGAGGGCCGCATCGGGGATGGCGAGACCCAGTACTTC

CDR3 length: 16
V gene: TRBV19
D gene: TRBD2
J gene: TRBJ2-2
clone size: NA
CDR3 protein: CASSISGGRNTGELFF
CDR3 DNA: TGTGCCAGTAGTATTAGCGGGGGGCGCAACACCGGGGAGCTGTTTTTT

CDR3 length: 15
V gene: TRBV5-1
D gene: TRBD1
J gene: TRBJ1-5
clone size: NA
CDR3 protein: CASSLATGVGQPQHF
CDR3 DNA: TGCGCCAGCAGCTTGGCGACAGGGGTAGGTCAGCCCCAGCATTTT

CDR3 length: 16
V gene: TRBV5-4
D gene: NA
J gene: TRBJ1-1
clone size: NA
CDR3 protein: CASSLWTDFKDTEAFF
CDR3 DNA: TGTGCCAGCAGCTTGTGGACAGACTTTAAGGACACTGAAGCTTTCTTT

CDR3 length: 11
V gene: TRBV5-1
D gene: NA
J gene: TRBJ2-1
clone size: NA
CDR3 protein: CASSPSNEQFF
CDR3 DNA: TGCGCCAGCAGCCCTAGCAATGAGCAGTTCTTC

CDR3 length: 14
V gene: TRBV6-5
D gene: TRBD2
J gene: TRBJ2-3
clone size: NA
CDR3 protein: CASRTGTTTDTQYF
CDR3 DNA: TGTGCCAGCAGAACCGGGACTACCACAGATACGCAGTATTTT

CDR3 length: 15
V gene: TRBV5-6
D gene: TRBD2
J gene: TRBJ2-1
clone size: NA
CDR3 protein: CAIGTSGGQYNEQFF
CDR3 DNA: TGTGCCATTGGGACTAGCGGGGGGCAATACAATGAGCAGTTCTTC

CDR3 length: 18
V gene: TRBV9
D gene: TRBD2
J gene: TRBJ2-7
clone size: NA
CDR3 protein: CASSSTPGGPESSYEQYF
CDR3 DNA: TGTGCCAGCAGCTCAACCCCGGGAGGTCCGGAAAGCTCCTACGAGCAGTACTTC

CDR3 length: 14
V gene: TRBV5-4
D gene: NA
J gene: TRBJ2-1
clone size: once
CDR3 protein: CASSLSFPYNEQFF
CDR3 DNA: TGTGCCAGCAGCTTATCTTTCCCTTACAATGAGCAGTTCTTC

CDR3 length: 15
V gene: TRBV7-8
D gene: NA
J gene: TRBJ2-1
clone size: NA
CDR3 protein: CASSLVGGRTGEQFF
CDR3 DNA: TGTGCCAGCAGCTTAGTGGGAGGCCGAACAGGTGAGCAGTTCTTC

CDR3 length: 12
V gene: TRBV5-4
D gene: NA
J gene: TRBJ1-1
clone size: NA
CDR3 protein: CASSQGQGEAFF
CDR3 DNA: TGTGCCAGCAGCCAGGGGCAGGGGGAAGCTTTCTTT

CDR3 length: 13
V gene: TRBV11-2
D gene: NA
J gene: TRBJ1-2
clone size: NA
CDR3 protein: CASSEAGFYGYTF
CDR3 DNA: TGTGCCAGCAGCGAAGCAGGTTTCTATGGCTACACCTTC

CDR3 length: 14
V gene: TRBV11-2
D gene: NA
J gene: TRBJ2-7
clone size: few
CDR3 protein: CASTSWRETYEQYF
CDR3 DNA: TGTGCCAGCACCTCTTGGAGGGAAACCTACGAGCAGTACTTC

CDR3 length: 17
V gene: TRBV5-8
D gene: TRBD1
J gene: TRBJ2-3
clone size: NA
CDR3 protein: CASSHAQTGGVTDTQYF
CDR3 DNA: TGTGCCAGCAGCCATGCCCAGACAGGGGGCGTCACAGATACGCAGTATTTT

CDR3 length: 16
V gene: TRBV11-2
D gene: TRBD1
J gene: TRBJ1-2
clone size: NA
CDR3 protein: CASSLEWTGGDYGYTF
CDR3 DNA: TGTGCCAGCAGCTTAGAGTGGACAGGAGGGGACTATGGCTACACCTTC

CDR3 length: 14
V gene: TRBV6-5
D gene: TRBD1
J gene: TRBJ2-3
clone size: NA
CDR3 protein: CASSSDRAADTQYF
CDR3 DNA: TGTGCCAGCAGTTCGGACAGGGCGGCAGATACGCAGTATTTT

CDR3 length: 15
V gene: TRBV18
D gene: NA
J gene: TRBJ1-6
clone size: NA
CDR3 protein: CASSPLQGSNSPLHF
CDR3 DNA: TGTGCCAGCTCACCATTGCAGGGGTCCAATTCACCCCTCCACTTT

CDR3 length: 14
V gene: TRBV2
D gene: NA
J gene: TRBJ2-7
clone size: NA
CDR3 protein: CASSDLATAYEQYF
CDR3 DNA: TGTGCCAGCAGTGATCTTGCTACCGCCTACGAGCAGTACTTC

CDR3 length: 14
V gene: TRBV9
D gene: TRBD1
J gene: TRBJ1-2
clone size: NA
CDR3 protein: CASSAPGQGIGYTF
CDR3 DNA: TGTGCCAGCAGCGCCCCGGGACAGGGAATAGGCTACACCTTC

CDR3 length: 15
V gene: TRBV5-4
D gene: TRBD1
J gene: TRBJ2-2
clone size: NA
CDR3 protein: CASSRRQGFTGELFF
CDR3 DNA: TGTGCCAGCAGCCGGAGACAGGGTTTCACCGGGGAGCTGTTTTTT

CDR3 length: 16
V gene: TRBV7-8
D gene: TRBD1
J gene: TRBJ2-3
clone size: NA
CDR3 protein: CASSLAMGQGTDTQYF
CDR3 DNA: TGTGCCAGCAGCTTAGCTATGGGACAGGGGACAGATACGCAGTATTTT

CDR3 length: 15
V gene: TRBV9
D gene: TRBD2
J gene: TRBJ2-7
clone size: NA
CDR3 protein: CASSVGRTSRDEQYF
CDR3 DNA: TGTGCCAGCAGCGTAGGGAGGACTAGCAGGGACGAGCAGTACTTC

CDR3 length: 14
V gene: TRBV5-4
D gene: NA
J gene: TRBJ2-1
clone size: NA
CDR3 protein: CASSSHGSYNEQFF
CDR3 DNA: TGTGCCAGCAGCTCGCATGGGAGCTACAATGAGCAGTTCTTC

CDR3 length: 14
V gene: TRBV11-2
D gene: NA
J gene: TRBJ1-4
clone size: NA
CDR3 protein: CASSYSTKNEKLFF
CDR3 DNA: TGTGCCAGCAGCTACTCAACCAAAAATGAAAAACTGTTTTTT

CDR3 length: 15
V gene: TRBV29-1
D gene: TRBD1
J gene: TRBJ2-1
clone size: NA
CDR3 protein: CSVEDLDRGHNEQFF
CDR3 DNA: TGCAGCGTTGAGGACCTGGACAGGGGCCACAATGAGCAGTTCTTC

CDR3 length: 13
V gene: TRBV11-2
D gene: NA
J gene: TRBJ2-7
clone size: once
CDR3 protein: CASSFGTSYEQYF
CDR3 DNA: TGTGCCAGCAGCTTCGGGACTTCCTACGAGCAGTACTTC

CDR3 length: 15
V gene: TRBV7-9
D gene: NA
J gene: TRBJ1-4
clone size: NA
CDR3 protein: CASSLGIATNEKLFF
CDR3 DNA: TGTGCCAGCAGCTTAGGCATAGCAACTAATGAAAAACTGTTTTTT

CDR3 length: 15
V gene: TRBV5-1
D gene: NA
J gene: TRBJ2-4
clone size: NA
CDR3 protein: CASSLRAGERDIQYF
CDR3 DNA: TGCGCCAGCAGCTTGCGGGCAGGCGAGCGGGACATTCAGTACTTC

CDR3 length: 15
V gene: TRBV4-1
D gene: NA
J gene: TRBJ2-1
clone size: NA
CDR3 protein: CASSQDSYSYNEQFF
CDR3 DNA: TGCGCCAGCAGCCAAGACAGTTACTCCTACAATGAGCAGTTCTTC

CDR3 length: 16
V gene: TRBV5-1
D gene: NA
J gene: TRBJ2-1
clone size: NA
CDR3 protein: CASSRTGTNSYNEQFF
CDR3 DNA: TGCGCCAGCAGCCGTACCGGGACAAACTCCTACAATGAGCAGTTCTTC